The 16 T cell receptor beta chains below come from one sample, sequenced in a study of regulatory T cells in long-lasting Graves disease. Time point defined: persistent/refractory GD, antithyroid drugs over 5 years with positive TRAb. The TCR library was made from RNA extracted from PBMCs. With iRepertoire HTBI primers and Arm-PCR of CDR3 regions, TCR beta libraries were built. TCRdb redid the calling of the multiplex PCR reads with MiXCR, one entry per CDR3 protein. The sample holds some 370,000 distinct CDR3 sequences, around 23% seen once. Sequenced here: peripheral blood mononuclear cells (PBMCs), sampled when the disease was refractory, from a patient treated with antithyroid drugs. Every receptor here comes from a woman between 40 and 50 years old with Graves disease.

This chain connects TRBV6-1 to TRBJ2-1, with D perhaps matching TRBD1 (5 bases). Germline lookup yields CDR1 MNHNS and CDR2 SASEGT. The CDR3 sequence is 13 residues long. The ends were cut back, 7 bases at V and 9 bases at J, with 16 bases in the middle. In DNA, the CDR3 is TGTGCCAGCACCCTAAGCTGGGGCACTGAGCAGTTCTTC. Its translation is CASTLSWGTEQFF.

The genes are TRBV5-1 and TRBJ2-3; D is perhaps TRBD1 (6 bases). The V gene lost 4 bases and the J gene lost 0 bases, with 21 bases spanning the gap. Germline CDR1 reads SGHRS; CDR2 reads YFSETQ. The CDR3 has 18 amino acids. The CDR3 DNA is TGCGCCAGCAGCATGGGACATCCGATCCACCCGAGCACAGATACGCAGTATTTT. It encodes CASSMGHPIHPSTDTQYF.

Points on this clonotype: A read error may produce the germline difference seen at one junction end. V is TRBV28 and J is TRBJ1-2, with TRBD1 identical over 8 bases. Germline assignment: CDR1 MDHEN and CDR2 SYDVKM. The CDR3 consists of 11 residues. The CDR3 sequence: CASSLLGQAYF. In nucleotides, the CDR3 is TGTGCCAGCAGTTTATTGGGACAGGCCTACTTC.

CDR3 DNA: TGTGCCAGCAGCGCAGTCCAACTAGCGGGAGTACACGAGCAGTACTTC. Translating gives CASSAVQLAGVHEQYF. This rearrangement joins TRBV14 to TRBJ2-7; TRBD2 aligns across 11 bases. The CDR3 is 16 amino acids. After removal of 5 bases from V and 5 bases from J, the junction contained 11 bases not matched to a gene. Looked up from germline, CDR1 is SGHDN and CDR2 is FVKESK.

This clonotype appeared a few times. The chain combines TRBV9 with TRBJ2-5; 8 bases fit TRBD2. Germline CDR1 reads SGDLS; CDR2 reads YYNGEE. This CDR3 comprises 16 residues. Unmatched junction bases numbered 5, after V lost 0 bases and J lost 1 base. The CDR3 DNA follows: TGTGCCAGCAGCGTAGATCCGGGAGGGGGCCAAGAGACCCAGTACTTC. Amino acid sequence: CASSVDPGGGQETQYF. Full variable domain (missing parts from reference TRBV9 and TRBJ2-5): DSGVTQTPKHLITATGQRVTLRCSPRSGDLSVYWYQQSLDQGLQFLIQYYNGEERAKGNILERFSAQQFPDLHSELNLSSLELGDSALYFCASSVDPGGGQETQYFGPGTRLLVL.

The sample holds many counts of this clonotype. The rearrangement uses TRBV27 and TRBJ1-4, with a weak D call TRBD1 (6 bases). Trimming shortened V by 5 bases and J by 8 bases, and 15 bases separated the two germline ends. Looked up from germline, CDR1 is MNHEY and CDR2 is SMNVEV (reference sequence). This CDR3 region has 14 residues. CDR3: CASSPSVRGEKLFF. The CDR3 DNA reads TGTGCCAGCAGTCCCAGCGTGAGGGGGGAAAAACTGTTTTTT. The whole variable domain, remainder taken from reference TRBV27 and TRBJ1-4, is EAQVTQNPRYLITVTGKKLTVTCSQNMNHEYMSWYRQDPGLGLRQIYYSMNVEVTDKGDVPEGYKVSRKEKRNFPLILESPSPNQTSLYFCASSPSVRGEKLFFGSGTQLSVL.

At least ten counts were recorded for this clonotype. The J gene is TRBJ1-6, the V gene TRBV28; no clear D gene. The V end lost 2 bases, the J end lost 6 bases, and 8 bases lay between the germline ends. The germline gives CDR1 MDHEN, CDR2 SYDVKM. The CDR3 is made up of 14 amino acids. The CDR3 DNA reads TGTGCCAGCAGTTTAATGGGGTCTAATTCACCCCTCCACTTT. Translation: CASSLMGSNSPLHF.

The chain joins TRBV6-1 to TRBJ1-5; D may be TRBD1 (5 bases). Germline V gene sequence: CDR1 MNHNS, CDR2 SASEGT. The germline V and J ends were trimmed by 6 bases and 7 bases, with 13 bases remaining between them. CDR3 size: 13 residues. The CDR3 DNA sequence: TGTGCCAGCAGACCAGGGTCAGGACAGCCCCAGCATTTT. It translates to CASRPGSGQPQHF.

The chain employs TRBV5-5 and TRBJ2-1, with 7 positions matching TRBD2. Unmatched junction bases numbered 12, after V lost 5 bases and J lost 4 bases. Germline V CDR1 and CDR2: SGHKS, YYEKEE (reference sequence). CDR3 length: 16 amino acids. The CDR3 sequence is CASSPRGDYQYNEQFF. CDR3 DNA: TGTGCCAGCAGTCCACGAGGGGACTACCAATACAATGAGCAGTTCTTC.

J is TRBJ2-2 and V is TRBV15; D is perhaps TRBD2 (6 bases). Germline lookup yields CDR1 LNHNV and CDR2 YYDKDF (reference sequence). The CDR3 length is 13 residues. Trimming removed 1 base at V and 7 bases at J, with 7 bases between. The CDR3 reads CATSRGGDGELFF. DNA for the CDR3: TGTGCCACCAGCAGAGGCGGGGACGGGGAGCTGTTTTTT.

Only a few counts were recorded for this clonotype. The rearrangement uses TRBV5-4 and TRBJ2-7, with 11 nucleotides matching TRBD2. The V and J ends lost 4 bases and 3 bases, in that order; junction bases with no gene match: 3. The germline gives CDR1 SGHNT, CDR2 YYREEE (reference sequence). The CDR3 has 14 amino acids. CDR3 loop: CASSEGLAGYEQYF. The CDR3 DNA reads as TGTGCCAGCAGCGAAGGACTAGCGGGCTACGAGCAGTACTTC. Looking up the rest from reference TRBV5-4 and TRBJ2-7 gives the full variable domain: ETGVTQSPTHLIKTRGQQVTLRCSSQSGHNTVSWYQQALGQGPQFIFQYYREEENGRGNFPPRFSGLQFPNYSSELNVNALELDDSALYLCASSEGLAGYEQYFGPGTRLTVT.

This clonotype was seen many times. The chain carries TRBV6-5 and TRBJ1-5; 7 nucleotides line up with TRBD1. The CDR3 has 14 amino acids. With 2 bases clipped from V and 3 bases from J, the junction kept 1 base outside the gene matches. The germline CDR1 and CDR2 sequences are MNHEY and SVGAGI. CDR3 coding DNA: TGTGCCAGCAGTTACGGGACAGTCAATCAGCCCCAGCATTTT. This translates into CASSYGTVNQPQHF.

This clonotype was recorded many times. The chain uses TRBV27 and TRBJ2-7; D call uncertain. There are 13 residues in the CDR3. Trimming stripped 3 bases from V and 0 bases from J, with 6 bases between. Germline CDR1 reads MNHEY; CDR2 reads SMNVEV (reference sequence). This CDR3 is CASSFGFSYEQYF. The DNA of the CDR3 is TGTGCCAGCAGTTTTGGATTCTCCTACGAGCAGTACTTC.

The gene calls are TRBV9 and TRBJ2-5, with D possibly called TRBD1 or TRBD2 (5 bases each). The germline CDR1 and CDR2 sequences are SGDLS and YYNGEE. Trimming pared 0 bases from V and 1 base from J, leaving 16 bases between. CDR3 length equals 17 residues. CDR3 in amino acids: CASSVEAGRSPQETQYF. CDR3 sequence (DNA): TGTGCCAGCAGCGTAGAGGCAGGGAGAAGCCCCCAAGAGACCCAGTACTTC.

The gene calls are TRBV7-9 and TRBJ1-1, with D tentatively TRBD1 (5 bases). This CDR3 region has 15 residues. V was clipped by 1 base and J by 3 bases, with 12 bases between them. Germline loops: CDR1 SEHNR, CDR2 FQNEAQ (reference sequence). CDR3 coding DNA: TGTGCCAGCAGCTTAGGGGCAGGGTTGTACACTGAAGCTTTCTTT. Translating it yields CASSLGAGLYTEAFF.

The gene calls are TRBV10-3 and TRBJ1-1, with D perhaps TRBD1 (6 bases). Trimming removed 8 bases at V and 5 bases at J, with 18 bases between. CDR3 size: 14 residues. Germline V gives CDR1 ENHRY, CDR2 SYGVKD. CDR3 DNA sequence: TGTGCCATCTCTGGTAGGGGGGAGCAAACTGAAGCTTTCTTT. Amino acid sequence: CAISGRGEQTEAFF.